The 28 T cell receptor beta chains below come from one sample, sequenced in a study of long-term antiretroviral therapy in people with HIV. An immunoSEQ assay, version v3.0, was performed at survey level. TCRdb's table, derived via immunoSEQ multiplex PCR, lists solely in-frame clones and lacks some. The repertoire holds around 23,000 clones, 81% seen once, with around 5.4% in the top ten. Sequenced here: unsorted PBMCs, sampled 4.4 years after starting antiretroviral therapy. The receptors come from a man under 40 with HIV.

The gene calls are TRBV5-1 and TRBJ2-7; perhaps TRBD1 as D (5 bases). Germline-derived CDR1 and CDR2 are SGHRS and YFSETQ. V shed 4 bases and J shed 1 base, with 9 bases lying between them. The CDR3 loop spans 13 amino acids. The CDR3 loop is CASSPQGSYEQYF. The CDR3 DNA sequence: TGCGCCAGCAGCCCGCAGGGTTCCTACGAGCAGTACTTC.

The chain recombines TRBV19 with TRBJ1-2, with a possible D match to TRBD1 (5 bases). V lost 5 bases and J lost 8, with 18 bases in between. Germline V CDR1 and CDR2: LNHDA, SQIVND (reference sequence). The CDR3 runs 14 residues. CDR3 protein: CASSGGGGMAGYTF. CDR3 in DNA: TGTGCCAGTAGTGGCGGTGGGGGTATGGCGGGCTACACCTTC.

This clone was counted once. CDR3 nucleotide sequence: TGTGCCAGCAGCCCGGGACAGGGGCCCCCTGGAGCTTTCTTT. It encodes CASSPGQGPPGAFF. The rearrangement uses TRBV5-6 and TRBJ1-1; 10 bases line up with TRBD1. After removal of 4 bases from V and 10 bases from J, the junction contained 10 bases not matched to a gene. Germline assignment: CDR1 SGHDT and CDR2 YYEEEE. This CDR3 is built from 14 residues.

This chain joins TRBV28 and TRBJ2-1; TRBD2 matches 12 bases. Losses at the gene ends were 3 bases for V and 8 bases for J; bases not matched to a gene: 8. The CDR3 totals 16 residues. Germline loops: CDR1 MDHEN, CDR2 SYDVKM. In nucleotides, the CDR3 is TGTGCCAGCAGTTTTTCCCTAGCGGGAGGGTTGGATGAGCAGTTCTTC. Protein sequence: CASSFSLAGGLDEQFF. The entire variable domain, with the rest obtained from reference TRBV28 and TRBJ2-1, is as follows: DVKVTQSSRYLVKRTGEKVFLECVQDMDHENMFWYRQDPGLGLRLIYFSYDVKMKEKGDIPEGYSVSREKKERFSLILESASTNQTSMYLCASSFSLAGGLDEQFFGPGTRLTVL.

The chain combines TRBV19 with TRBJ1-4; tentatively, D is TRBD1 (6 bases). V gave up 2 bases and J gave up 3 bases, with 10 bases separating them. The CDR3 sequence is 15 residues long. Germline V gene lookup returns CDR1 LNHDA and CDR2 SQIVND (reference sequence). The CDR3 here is CASSIPGQPNEKLFF. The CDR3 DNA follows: TGTGCCAGTAGTATACCCGGACAGCCTAATGAAAAACTGTTTTTT.

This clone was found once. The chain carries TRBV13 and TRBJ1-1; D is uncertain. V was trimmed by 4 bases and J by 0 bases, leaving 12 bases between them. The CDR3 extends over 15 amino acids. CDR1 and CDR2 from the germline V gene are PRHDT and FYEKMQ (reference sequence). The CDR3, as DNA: TGTGCCAGCAGCTACTTCTTGTCAGTGAACACTGAAGCTTTCTTT. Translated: CASSYFLSVNTEAFF.

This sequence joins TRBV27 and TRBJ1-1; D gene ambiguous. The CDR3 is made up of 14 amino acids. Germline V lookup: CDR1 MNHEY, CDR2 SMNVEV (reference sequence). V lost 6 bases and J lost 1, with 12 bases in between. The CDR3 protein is CASRRLGKNTEAFF. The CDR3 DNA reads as TGTGCCAGCAGGCGGTTGGGGAAGAACACTGAAGCTTTCTTT.

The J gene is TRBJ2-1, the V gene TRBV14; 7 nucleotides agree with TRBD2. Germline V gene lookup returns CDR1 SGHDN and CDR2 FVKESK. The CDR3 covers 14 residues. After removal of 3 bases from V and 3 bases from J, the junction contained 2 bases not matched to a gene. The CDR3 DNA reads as TGTGCCAGCAGCCAGAGCGGGATCTACAATGAGCAGTTCTTC. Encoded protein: CASSQSGIYNEQFF.

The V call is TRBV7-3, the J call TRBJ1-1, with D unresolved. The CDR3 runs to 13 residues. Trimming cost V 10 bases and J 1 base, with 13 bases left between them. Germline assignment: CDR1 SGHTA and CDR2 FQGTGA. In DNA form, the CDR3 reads TGTGCCACCAAGGAGAGTCCGAACACTGAAGCTTTCTTT. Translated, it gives CATKESPNTEAFF.

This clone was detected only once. CDR3 DNA sequence: TGTGCCAGCGAGGGACTTACCGTAAACACCGGGGAGCTGTTTTTT. Translation: CASEGLTVNTGELFF. The rearrangement uses TRBV7-9 and TRBJ2-2; tentatively, D is TRBD2 (6 bases). CDR3 length: 15 residues. Germline loops: CDR1 SEHNR, CDR2 FQNEAQ (reference sequence). Trimming took 8 bases from V and 2 from J, leaving 15 bases between them.

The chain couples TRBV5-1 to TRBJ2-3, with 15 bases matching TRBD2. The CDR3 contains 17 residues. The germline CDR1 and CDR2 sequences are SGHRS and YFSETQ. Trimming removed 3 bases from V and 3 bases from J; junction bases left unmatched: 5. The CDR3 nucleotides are TGCGCCAGCAGCTCCGGACTAGCGGGGGGGCCAACAGATACGCAGTATTTT. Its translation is CASSSGLAGGPTDTQYF.

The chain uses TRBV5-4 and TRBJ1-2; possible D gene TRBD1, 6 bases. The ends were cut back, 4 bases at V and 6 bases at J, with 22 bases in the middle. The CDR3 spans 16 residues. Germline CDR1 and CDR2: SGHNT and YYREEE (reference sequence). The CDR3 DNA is TGTGCCAGCAGCCCCCGGCCCCCCCAGGGGAGGGATGGCTACACCTTC. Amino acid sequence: CASSPRPPQGRDGYTF.

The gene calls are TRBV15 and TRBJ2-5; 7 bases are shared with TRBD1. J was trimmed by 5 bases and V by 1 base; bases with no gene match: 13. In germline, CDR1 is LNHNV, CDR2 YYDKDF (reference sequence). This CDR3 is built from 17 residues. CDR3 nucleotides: TGTGCCACCAGCAGAGTGCGCTTAGGGGGCGCCGGGGAGACCCAGTACTTC. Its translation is CATSRVRLGGAGETQYF.

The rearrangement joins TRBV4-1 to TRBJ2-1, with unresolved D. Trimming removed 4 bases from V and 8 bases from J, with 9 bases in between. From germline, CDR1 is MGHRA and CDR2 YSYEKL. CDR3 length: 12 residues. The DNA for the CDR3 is TGCGCCAGCAGCCCTGGACGGGATGAGCAGTTCTTC. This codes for CASSPGRDEQFF.

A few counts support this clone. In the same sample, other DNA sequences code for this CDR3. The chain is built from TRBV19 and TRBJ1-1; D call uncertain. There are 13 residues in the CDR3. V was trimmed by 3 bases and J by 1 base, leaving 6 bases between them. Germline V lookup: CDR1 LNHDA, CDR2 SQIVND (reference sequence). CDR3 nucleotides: TGTGCCAGTAGTATTGGGGAGAACACTGAAGCTTTCTTT. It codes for CASSIGENTEAFF.

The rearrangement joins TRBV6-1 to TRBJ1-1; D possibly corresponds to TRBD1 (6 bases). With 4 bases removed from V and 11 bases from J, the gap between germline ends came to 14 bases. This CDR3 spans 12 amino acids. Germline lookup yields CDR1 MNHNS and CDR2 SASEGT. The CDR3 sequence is CASSADRFYAFF. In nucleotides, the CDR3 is TGTGCCAGCAGTGCGGACAGATTCTACGCTTTCTTT.

This CDR3 is CASSFPGESTSYGYTF. The CDR3 DNA follows: TGTGCCAGCAGCTTCCCCGGGGAGAGTACCAGCTATGGCTACACCTTC. The rearrangement joins TRBV11-1 to TRBJ1-2; the D is unclear. The length of the CDR3 is 16 residues. CDR1 and CDR2 from the germline V gene are SGHAT and FQDESV (reference sequence). V was cut by 3 bases and J by 4 bases, with 18 bases left in between.

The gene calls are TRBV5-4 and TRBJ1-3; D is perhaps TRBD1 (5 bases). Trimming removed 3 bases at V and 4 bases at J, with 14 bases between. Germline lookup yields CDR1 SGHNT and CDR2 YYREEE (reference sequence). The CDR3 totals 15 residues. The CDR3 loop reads CASSYRGGRGNTIYF. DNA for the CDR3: TGTGCCAGCAGCTATCGCGGGGGTAGAGGAAACACCATATATTTT.

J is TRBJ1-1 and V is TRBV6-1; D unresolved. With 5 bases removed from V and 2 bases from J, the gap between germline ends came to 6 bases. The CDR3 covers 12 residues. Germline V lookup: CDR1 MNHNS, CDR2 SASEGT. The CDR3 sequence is CASSPSNTEAFF. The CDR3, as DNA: TGTGCCAGCAGTCCCTCCAACACTGAAGCTTTCTTT.

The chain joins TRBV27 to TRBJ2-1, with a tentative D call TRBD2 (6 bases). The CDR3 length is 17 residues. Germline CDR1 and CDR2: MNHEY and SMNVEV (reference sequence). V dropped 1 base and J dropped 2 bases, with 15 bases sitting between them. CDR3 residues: CASSLLGGTFTYNEQFF. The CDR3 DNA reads TGTGCCAGCAGTTTATTAGGCGGGACTTTCACCTACAATGAGCAGTTCTTC.

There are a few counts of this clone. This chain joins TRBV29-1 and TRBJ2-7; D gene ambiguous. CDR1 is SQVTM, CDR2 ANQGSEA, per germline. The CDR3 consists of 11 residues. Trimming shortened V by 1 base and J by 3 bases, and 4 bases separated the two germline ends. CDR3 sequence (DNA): TGCAGCGTTGAAGTCAGCTACGAGCAGTACTTC. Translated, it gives CSVEVSYEQYF.

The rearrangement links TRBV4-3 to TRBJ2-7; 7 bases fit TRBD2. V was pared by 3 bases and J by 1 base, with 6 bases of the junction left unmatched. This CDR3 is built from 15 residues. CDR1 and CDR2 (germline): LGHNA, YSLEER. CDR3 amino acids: CASSQSLAASYEQYF. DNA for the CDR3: TGCGCCAGCAGCCAGAGCCTAGCGGCATCCTACGAGCAGTACTTC.

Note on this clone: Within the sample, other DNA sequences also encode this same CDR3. The chain's CDR3 is CASSLGDRAYNEQFF. The CDR3 coding sequence is TGTGCCAGCAGCTTGGGGGACAGGGCCTACAATGAGCAGTTCTTC. The chain links TRBV5-6 to TRBJ2-1; 9 nucleotides align to TRBD1. The CDR3 consists of 15 residues. V lost 0 bases, J lost 2 bases, and 0 bases stayed unmatched. The germline CDR1 and CDR2 sequences are SGHDT and YYEEEE. The full variable domain, its missing parts supplied by reference TRBV5-6 and TRBJ2-1, is DAGVTQSPTHLIKTRGQQVTLRCSPKSGHDTVSWYQQALGQGPQFIFQYYEEEERQRGNFPDRFSGHQFPNYSSELNVNALLLGDSALYLCASSLGDRAYNEQFFGPGTRLTVL.

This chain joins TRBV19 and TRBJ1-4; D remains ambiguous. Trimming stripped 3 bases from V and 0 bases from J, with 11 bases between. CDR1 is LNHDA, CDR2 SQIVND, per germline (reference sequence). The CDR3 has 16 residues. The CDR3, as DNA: TGTGCCAGTAGTATTGTAAGACACGCAACTAATGAAAAACTGTTTTTT. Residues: CASSIVRHATNEKLFF.

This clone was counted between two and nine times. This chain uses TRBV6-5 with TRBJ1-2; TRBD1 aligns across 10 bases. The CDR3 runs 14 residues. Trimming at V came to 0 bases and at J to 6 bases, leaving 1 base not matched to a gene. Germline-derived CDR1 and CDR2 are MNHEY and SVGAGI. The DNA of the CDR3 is TGTGCCAGCAGTTACTCTGGACAGGGGGATGGCTACACCTTC. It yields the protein CASSYSGQGDGYTF.

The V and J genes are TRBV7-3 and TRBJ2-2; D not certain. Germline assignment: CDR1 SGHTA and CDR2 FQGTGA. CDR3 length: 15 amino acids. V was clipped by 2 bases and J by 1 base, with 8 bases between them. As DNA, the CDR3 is TGTGCCAGCAGCTTATTTGGCGGGAACACCGGGGAGCTGTTTTTT. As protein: CASSLFGGNTGELFF.

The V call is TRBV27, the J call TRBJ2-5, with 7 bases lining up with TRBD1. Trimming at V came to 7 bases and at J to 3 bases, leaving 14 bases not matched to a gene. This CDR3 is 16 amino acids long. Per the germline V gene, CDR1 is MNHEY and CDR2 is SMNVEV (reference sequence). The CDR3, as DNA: TGTGCCAGCACCCCCCTAGGACAGGCGTCTAAAGAGACCCAGTACTTC. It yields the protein CASTPLGQASKETQYF.

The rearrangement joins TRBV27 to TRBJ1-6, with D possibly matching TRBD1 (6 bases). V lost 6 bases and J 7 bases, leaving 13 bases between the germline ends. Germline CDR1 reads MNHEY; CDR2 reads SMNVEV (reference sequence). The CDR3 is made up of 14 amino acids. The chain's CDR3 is CASSNRAKNSPLHF. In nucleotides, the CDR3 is TGTGCCAGCAGCAACAGGGCAAAGAATTCACCCCTCCACTTT.